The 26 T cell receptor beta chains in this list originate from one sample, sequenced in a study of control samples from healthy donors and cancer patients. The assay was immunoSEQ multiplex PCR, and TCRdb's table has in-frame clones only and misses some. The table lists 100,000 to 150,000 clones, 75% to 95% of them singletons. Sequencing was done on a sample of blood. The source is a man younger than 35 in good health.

The CDR3 nucleotides are TGTGCCAGCTCACCAGGCAGGGGGGGTCAGCCCCAGCATTTT. Amino acid sequence: CASSPGRGGQPQHF. The chain uses TRBV18 and TRBJ1-5, with 7 nucleotides matching TRBD1. Germline V gene data show CDR1 as KGHSH and CDR2 as LQKENI. This CDR3 has 14 amino acids. V lost 2 bases, J lost 6 bases, and 4 bases stayed unmatched.

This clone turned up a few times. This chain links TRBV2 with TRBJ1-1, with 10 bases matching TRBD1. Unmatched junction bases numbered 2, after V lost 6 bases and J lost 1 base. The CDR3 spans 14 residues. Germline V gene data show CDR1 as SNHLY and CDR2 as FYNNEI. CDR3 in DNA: TGTGCCAGCAGAAGGGACAGGGGGAACACTGAAGCTTTCTTT. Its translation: CASRRDRGNTEAFF.

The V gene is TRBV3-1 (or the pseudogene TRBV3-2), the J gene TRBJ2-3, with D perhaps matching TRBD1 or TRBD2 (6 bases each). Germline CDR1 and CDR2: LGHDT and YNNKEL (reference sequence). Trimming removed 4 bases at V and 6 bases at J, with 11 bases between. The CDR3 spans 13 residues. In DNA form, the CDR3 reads TGTGCCAGCAGCCGCTCGGGGGCGGATACGCAGTATTTT. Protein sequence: CASSRSGADTQYF.

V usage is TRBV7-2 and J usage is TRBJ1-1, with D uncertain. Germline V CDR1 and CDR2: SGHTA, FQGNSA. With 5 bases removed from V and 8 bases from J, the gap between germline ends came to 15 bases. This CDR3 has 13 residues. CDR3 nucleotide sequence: TGTGCCAGCAGCCATCAACAACGTGGCGAAGCTTTCTTT. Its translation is CASSHQQRGEAFF.

DNA of the CDR3: TGCGCCAGCAGCGCGACTCTCACAGGGACTAATGAAAAACTGTTTTTT. The encoded protein is CASSATLTGTNEKLFF. This chain joins TRBV5-1 and TRBJ1-4; tentatively, D is TRBD1 (6 bases). Trimming stripped 4 bases from V and 2 bases from J, with 15 bases between. Germline loops: CDR1 SGHRS, CDR2 YFSETQ. This CDR3 has 16 residues.

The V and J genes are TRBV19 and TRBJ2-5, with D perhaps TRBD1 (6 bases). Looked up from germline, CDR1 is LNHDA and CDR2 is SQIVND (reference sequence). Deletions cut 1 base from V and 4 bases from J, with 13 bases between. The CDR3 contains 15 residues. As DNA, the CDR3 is TGTGCCAGTAGTATAGCTGGCAGGGGTCGAGAGACCCAGTACTTC. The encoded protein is CASSIAGRGRETQYF.

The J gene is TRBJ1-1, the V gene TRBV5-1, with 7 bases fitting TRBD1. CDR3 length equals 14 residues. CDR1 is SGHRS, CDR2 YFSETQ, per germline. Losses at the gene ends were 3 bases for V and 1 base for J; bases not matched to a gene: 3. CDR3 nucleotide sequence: TGCGCCAGCAGCTCACAGGGGTCGAACACTGAAGCTTTCTTT. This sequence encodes CASSSQGSNTEAFF. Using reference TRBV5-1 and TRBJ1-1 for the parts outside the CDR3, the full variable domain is KAGVTQTPRYLIKTRGQQVTLSCSPISGHRSVSWYQQTPGQGLQFLFEYFSETQRNKGNFPGRFSGRQFSNSRSEMNVSTLELGDSALYLCASSSQGSNTEAFFGQGTRLTVV.

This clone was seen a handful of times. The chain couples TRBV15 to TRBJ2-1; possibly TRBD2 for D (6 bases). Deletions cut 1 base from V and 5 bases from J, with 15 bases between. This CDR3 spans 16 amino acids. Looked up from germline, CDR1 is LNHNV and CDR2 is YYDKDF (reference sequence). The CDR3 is CATSRGRGGSNNEQFF. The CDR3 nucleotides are TGTGCCACCAGCAGAGGGAGGGGAGGTTCAAACAATGAGCAGTTCTTC.

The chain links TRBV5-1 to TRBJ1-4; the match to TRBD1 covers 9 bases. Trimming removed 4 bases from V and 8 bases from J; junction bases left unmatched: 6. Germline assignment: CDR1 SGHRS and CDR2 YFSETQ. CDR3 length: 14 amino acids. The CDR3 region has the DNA TGCGCCAGCAGCGGGACAGGGAAAAGCGAAAAACTGTTTTTT. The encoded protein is CASSGTGKSEKLFF.

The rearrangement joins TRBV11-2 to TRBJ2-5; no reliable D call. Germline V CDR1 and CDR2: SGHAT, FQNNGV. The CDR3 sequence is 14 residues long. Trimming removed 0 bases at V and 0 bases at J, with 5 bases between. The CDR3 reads CASSLDGYQETQYF. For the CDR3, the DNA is TGTGCCAGCAGCTTAGACGGCTACCAAGAGACCCAGTACTTC. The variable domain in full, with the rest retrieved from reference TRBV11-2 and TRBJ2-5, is EAGVAQSPRYKIIEKRQSVAFWCNPISGHATLYWYQQILGQGPKLLIQFQNNGVVDDSQLPKDRFSAERLKGVDSTLKIQPAKLEDSAVYLCASSLDGYQETQYFGPGTRLLVL.

CDR3 amino acids: CASSQGTYQPQHF. As DNA, the CDR3 is TGTGCCAGCAGCCAAGGCACATATCAGCCCCAGCATTTT. The rearrangement links TRBV3-1 (or the pseudogene TRBV3-2) to TRBJ1-5, with D hard to call. CDR3 length: 13 amino acids. Trimming shortened V by 1 base and J by 5 bases, and 6 bases separated the two germline ends. Germline V CDR1 and CDR2: LGHDT, YNNKEL (reference sequence).

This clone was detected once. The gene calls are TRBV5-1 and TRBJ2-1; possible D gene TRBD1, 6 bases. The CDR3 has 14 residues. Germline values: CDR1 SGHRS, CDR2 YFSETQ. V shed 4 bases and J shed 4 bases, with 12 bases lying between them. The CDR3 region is CASSPWDNYNEQFF. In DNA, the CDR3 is TGCGCCAGCAGCCCCTGGGACAATTACAATGAGCAGTTCTTC.

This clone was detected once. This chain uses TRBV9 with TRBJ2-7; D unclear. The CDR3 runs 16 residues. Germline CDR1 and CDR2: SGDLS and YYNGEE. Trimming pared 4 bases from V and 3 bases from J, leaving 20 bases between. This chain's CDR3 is CASSPYDTLDFYEQYF. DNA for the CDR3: TGTGCCAGCAGCCCTTACGACACGCTCGACTTCTACGAGCAGTACTTC.

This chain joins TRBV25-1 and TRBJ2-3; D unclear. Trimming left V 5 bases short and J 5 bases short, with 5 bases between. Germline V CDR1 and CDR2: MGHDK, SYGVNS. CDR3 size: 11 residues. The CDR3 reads CASSQIDTQYF. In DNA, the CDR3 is TGTGCCAGCAGTCAGATAGATACGCAGTATTTT.

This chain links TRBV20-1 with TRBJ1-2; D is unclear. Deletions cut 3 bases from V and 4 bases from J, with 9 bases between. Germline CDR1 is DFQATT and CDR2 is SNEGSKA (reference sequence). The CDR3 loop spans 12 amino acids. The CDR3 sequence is CSASLAGYGYTF. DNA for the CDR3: TGCAGTGCTAGTCTAGCAGGCTATGGCTACACCTTC.

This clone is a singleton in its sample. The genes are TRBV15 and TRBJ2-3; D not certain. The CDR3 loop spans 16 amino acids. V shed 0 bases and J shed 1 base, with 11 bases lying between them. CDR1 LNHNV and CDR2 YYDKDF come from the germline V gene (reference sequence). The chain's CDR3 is CATSRDTRAGTDTQYF. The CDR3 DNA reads TGTGCCACCAGCAGAGACACAAGGGCTGGCACAGATACGCAGTATTTT.

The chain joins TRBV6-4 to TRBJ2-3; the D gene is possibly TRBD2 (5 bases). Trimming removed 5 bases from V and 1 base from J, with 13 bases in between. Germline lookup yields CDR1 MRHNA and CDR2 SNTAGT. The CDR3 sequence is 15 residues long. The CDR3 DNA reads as TGTGCCAGCAGTCTCGCGGGTTTCCGCACAGATACGCAGTATTTT. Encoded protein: CASSLAGFRTDTQYF.

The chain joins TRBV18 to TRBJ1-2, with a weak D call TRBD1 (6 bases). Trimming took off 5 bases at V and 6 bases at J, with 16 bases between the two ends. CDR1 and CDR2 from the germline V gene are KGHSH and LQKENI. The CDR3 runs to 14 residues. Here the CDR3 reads CASSARGPENGYTF. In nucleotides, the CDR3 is TGTGCCAGCTCAGCCAGGGGTCCGGAGAATGGCTACACCTTC. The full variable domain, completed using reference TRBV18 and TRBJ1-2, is NAGVMQNPRHLVRRRGQEARLRCSPMKGHSHVYWYRQLPEEGLKFMVYLQKENIIDESGMPKERFSAEFPKEGPSILRIQQVVRGDSAAYFCASSARGPENGYTFGSGTRLTVV.

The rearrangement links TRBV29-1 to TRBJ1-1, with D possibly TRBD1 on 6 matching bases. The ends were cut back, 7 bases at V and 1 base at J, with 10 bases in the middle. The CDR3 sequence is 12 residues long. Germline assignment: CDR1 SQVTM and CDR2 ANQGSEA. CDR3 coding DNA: TGCAGCGCCCCGGGACAGAACACTGAAGCTTTCTTT. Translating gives CSAPGQNTEAFF.

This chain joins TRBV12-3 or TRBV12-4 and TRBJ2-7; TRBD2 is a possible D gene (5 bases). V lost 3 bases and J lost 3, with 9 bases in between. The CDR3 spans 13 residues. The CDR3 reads CASSFLGGYEQYF. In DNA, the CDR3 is TGTGCCAGCAGTTTTCTCGGAGGCTACGAGCAGTACTTC.

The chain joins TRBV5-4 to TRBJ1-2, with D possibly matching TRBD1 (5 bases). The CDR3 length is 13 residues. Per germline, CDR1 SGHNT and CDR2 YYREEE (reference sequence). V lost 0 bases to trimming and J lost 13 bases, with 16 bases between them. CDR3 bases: TGTGCCAGCAGCTTGGAAACCGGGGCCGACTCCACCTTC. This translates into CASSLETGADSTF. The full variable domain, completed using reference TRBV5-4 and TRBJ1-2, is ETGVTQSPTHLIKTRGQQVTLRCSSQSGHNTVSWYQQALGQGPQFIFQYYREEENGRGNFPPRFSGLQFPNYSSELNVNALELDDSALYLCASSLETGADSTFGSGTRLTVV.

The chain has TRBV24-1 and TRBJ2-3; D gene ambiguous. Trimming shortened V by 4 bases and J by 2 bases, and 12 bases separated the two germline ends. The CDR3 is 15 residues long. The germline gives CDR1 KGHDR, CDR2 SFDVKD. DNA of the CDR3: TGTGCCACCAGTGAAGGAAGGCCGCACACAGATACGCAGTATTTT. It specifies CATSEGRPHTDTQYF.

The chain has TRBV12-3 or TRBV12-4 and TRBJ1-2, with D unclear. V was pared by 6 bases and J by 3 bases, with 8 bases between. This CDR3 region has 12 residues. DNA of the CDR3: TGTGCCAGCAGCCAGCCCTACTATGGCTACACCTTC. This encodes CASSQPYYGYTF.

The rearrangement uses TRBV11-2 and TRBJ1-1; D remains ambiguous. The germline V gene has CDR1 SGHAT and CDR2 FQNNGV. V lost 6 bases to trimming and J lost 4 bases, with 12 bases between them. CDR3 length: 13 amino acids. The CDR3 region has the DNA TGTGCCAGCAGTCCGACATATCCCACTGAAGCTTTCTTT. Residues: CASSPTYPTEAFF.

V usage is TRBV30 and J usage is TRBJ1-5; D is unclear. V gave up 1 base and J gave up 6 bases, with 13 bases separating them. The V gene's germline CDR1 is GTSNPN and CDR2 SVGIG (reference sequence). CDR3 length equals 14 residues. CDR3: CAWSERRIRQPQHF. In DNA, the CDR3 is TGTGCCTGGAGTGAACGTAGGATCCGTCAGCCCCAGCATTTT.

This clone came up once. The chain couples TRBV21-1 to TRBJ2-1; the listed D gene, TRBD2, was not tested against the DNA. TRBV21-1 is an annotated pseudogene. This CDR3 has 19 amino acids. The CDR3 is CASSKAIDGRTSSYNEQFF. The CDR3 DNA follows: TGTGCCAGCAGCAAAGCGATAGACGGGAGGACTAGCTCCTACAATGAGCAGTTCTTC.